This record looks at one T cell receptor beta chain sequence and its context. Some clones are missing from TCRdb's copy, which holds only in-frame ones; the method was immunoSEQ multiplex PCR. The top ten clones hold 1% to 1.5% of a sample with about 380,000 clones, roughly 90% of them seen once. This record belongs to a study of blood T cell repertoires in COVID-19. This CDR3 spans 14 amino acids. J lost 8 bases, V lost 3 bases, and 3 bases had no gene match. Germline-derived CDR1 and CDR2 are LNHNV and YYDKDF (reference sequence). This TCR was recovered from a man aged 35-49 years with acute or convalescent COVID-19. The sequencing sample was made of peripheral blood. The V and J genes are TRBV15 and TRBJ1-4; TRBD1 matches 10 bases. CDR3 amino acids: CATSRGQGIEKLFF. CDR3 coding DNA: TGTGCCACCAGCAGGGGACAGGGGATAGAAAAACTGTTTTTT.